This TCR beta chain is drawn from a study of blood T cell repertoires in COVID-19. TCRdb's table, derived via immunoSEQ multiplex PCR, lists solely in-frame clones and lacks some. The data contain 110,000 to 150,000 clones, approximately 80% of them singletons. This CDR3 is 20 amino acids long. Trimming removed 2 bases from V and 10 bases from J; junction bases left unmatched: 20. Germline-derived CDR1 and CDR2 are SGHVS and FQNEAQ. The chain couples TRBV7-8 to TRBJ2-1; 13 nucleotides agree with TRBD2. This clonotype was sampled from a man in his 60s with active or convalescent COVID-19. The material sequenced was peripheral blood. The CDR3, as DNA: TGTGCCAGCAGCTTACCGGACACTAGCGGGAGGGTTAATACAGGCAGAGAGCAGTTCTTC. Translation: CASSLPDTSGRVNTGREQFF.